The source of this T cell receptor beta chain is a study of cytomegalovirus exposure and HLA in healthy donors. This PCR relied on a set of 60 Vbeta primers and 13 Jbeta primers. The repertoire was sequenced with immunoSEQ multiplex PCR; TCRdb's copy has only in-frame clones and lacks some. The sample holds approximately 110,000 clones, 76% seen once. With respect to this clone: Its antigen is undetermined.

The CDR3 length is 14 residues. Per the germline V gene, CDR1 is SGHRS and CDR2 is YFSETQ. V lost 0 bases and J lost 4; bases outside the gene matches: 3. Study-level results: Roughly even sequencing depth across donors was the assumption behind the presence/absence analyses. Most TCR sequences were uncommon, yet certain public TCRs appeared in many donors.

This sequence joins TRBV5-1 and TRBJ2-5; 7 bases fit TRBD1. Material: PBMCs. This TCR came from a man aged 40-49 years in good health and CMV-seropositive. CDR3 sequence: CASSLGDSLETQYF. The CDR3 coding sequence is TGCGCCAGCAGCTTGGGGGACAGCCTAGAGACCCAGTACTTC.